The 18 T cell receptor beta chains presented below share a single source sample, sequenced in a study of graft-versus-host responses after intestinal transplantation. Profiling relied on immunoSEQ multiplex PCR, and the TCRdb table lists in-frame clones only, not all of them. The table includes about 3,500 clones, about 95% detected once. Sequencing was performed on PBMCs, taken 11 days after intestinal transplantation. Every receptor here comes from a human patient who received an intestinal transplant, so some T cells may come from the graft donor.

The chain has TRBV19 and TRBJ2-7, with D maybe TRBD2 (5 bases). The CDR3 totals 13 residues. Between the trimmed V and J ends, which lost 6 bases and 1 base, there was a span of 10 bases. Germline V gives CDR1 LNHDA, CDR2 SQIVND (reference sequence). The CDR3 here is CASSPGVSYEQYF. The CDR3 bases are TGTGCCAGTAGCCCCGGGGTTTCCTACGAGCAGTACTTC.

This clone appeared a single time. The V gene is TRBV19, the J gene TRBJ2-5; the D gene could be TRBD1 or TRBD2 (5 bases each). Germline CDR1 reads LNHDA; CDR2 reads SQIVND (reference sequence). V was pared by 1 base and J by 1 base, with 25 bases between. The CDR3 extends over 20 amino acids. DNA of the CDR3: TGTGCCAGTAGTATAGGGGCGGGTGCAGACAGACTTATATTCCAAGAGACCCAGTACTTC. This encodes CASSIGAGADRLIFQETQYF.

V usage is TRBV10-2 and J usage is TRBJ2-7; 8 nucleotides agree with TRBD2. Germline-derived CDR1 and CDR2 are WSHSY and SAAADI. Trimming took 5 bases from V and 6 from J; bases not matched to a gene: 9. The CDR3 is 14 amino acids. The CDR3 protein is CASSLLREASEQYF. For the CDR3, the DNA is TGCGCCAGCAGTTTGTTGCGGGAGGCGTCCGAGCAGTACTTC.

The V gene is TRBV9, the J gene TRBJ2-5, with D maybe TRBD1 (5 bases). The CDR3 extends over 16 amino acids. CDR1 is SGDLS and CDR2 is YYNGEE in the germline V gene. The germline V and J ends were trimmed by 0 bases and 2 bases, with 14 bases remaining between them. The CDR3 sequence is CASSVEGQINQETQYF. In DNA, the CDR3 is TGTGCCAGCAGCGTAGAAGGACAAATTAATCAAGAGACCCAGTACTTC.

CDR3 sequence: CASSSNIYHDKSRANVLTF. The CDR3 bases are TGTGCCAGCAGCTCAAATATATACCATGACAAAAGTCGGGCCAACGTCCTGACTTTC. The chain combines TRBV7-9 with TRBJ2-6; the D is unclear. The V and J ends lost 4 bases and 5 bases respectively, with 24 bases between them. The CDR3 has 19 amino acids. Looked up from germline, CDR1 is SEHNR and CDR2 is FQNEAQ (reference sequence).

CDR3 DNA sequence: TGTGCCAGCAGTGAATCTGACTCTGGGGCCAACGTCCTGACTTTC. As protein: CASSESDSGANVLTF. The chain combines TRBV25-1 with TRBJ2-6; D is unresolved. Germline CDR1 and CDR2: MGHDK and SYGVNS. The V end lost 1 base, the J end lost 0 bases, and 4 bases lay between the germline ends. The CDR3 covers 15 residues. The whole variable domain, filled in from reference TRBV25-1 and TRBJ2-6, reads EADIYQTPRYLVIGTGKKITLECSQTMGHDKMYWYQQDPGMELHLIHYSYGVNSTEKGDLSSESTVSRIRTEHFPLTLESARPSHTSQYLCASSESDSGANVLTFGAGSRLTVL.

This chain joins TRBV7-9 and TRBJ2-5, with unresolved D. The V end lost 5 bases, the J end lost 2 bases, and 15 bases lay between the germline ends. In germline, CDR1 is SEHNR, CDR2 FQNEAQ (reference sequence). The CDR3 consists of 15 residues. CDR3 sequence (DNA): TGTGCCAGCAGCCCCCATAAACTTCTACAAGAGACCCAGTACTTC. As protein: CASSPHKLLQETQYF.

The chain carries TRBV29-1 and TRBJ2-6; TRBD2 might be the D (5 bases). CDR3 length: 14 amino acids. Trimming shortened V by 5 bases and J by 0 bases, and 8 bases separated the two germline ends. Germline lookup yields CDR1 SQVTM and CDR2 ANQGSEA. The CDR3 region is CSVLEASGANVLTF. The CDR3 bases are TGCAGCGTTCTGGAGGCCTCTGGGGCCAACGTCCTGACTTTC.

The chain links TRBV4-1 to TRBJ2-7, with 8 bases that match TRBD2. Trimming removed 2 bases from V and 3 bases from J; junction bases left unmatched: 9. CDR1 MGHRA and CDR2 YSYEKL come from the germline V gene. This CDR3 spans 16 amino acids. The CDR3 nucleotides read TGCGCCAGCAGCCAAACCCCCGGGACTAGGATCTACGAGCAGTACTTC. Amino acids: CASSQTPGTRIYEQYF.

V and J are TRBV7-9 and TRBJ2-1, with 9 bases lining up with TRBD2. Germline CDR1 reads SEHNR; CDR2 reads FQNEAQ (reference sequence). This CDR3 spans 16 amino acids. V trimming: 5 bases; J trimming: 1 base; junction bases outside the gene matches: 6. The CDR3 DNA sequence: TGTGCCAGCAGCCAAATAGCGGGAGCTTCCTACAATGAGCAGTTCTTC. This sequence encodes CASSQIAGASYNEQFF.

V gene TRBV2 combines with J gene TRBJ1-5; D is possibly TRBD1 (6 bases). The CDR3 sequence is 14 residues long. Germline CDR1 reads SNHLY; CDR2 reads FYNNEI. V gave up 8 bases and J gave up 2 bases, with 13 bases separating them. The CDR3 region has the DNA TGTGCCAGCTTCACGGGACACGGCAATCAGCCCCAGCATTTT. Protein product: CASFTGHGNQPQHF.

The V gene is TRBV7-9, the J gene TRBJ2-5, with D perhaps TRBD1 (5 bases). This CDR3 region has 15 residues. Germline V gives CDR1 SEHNR, CDR2 FQNEAQ (reference sequence). V lost 1 base and J lost 5, with 14 bases in between. The DNA of the CDR3 is TGTGCCAGCAGCTTAGTGGTTAGGGGTGAGGAGACCCAGTACTTC. Protein: CASSLVVRGEETQYF. The full variable domain, rest sourced from reference TRBV7-9 and TRBJ2-5, is DTGVSQNPRHKITKRGQNVTFRCDPISEHNRLYWYRQTLGQGPEFLTYFQNEAQLEKSRLLSDRFSAERPKGSFSTLEIQRTEQGDSAMYLCASSLVVRGEETQYFGPGTRLLVL.

This chain connects TRBV27 to TRBJ2-7; D is ambiguous. This CDR3 has 13 residues. V was shortened by 3 bases and J by 3 bases, with 9 bases between the two germline ends. Per germline, CDR1 MNHEY and CDR2 SMNVEV (reference sequence). This chain's CDR3 is CASSFSSSYEQYF. CDR3 nucleotide sequence: TGTGCCAGCAGTTTTTCATCCAGCTACGAGCAGTACTTC.

A note on this clone: This sample also contains other DNA sequences that code for the same CDR3. The chain recombines TRBV11-3 with TRBJ2-2, with 15 positions matching TRBD2. CDR1 is SGHNT, CDR2 YENEEA, per germline. V lost 5 bases and J lost 6; bases outside the gene matches: 4. This CDR3 spans 16 amino acids. The CDR3 region is CASSEGLAGGPGELFF. CDR3 in DNA: TGTGCCAGCAGCGAAGGACTAGCGGGAGGGCCCGGGGAGCTGTTTTTT.

V usage is TRBV19 and J usage is TRBJ2-2; tentative D call: TRBD2 (5 bases). Germline lookup yields CDR1 LNHDA and CDR2 SQIVND (reference sequence). The CDR3 is 15 amino acids. Trimming stripped 8 bases from V and 1 base from J, with 14 bases between. The CDR3 nucleotides are TGTGCCAGTTTCCGGACGGGGAAGAACACCGGGGAGCTGTTTTTT. Translation gives CASFRTGKNTGELFF.

V gene TRBV5-1 combines with J gene TRBJ2-7; TRBD1 agrees at 7 bases. The CDR3 extends over 17 amino acids. From germline, CDR1 is SGHRS and CDR2 YFSETQ. V shed 5 bases and J 2 bases; nucleotides not matched to a gene: 16. The CDR3 sequence: CASRSPEHRGQPYEQYF. CDR3 DNA sequence: TGCGCCAGCAGGTCCCCCGAGCACAGGGGACAGCCCTACGAGCAGTACTTC.

The V gene is TRBV7-9, the J gene TRBJ2-7; TRBD2 matches at 12 bases. Germline-derived CDR1 and CDR2 are SEHNR and FQNEAQ (reference sequence). Losses at the gene ends were 2 bases for V and 3 bases for J; bases not matched to a gene: 8. The CDR3 extends over 17 amino acids. For the CDR3, the DNA is TGTGCCAGCAGCTTATATGCCCGACTAGCGGGGGACTACGAGCAGTACTTC. This codes for CASSLYARLAGDYEQYF.

The chain uses TRBV27 and TRBJ1-3; no definite D call. V lost 6 bases and J 2 bases, leaving 14 bases between the germline ends. Germline CDR1 reads MNHEY; CDR2 reads SMNVEV (reference sequence). The CDR3 is 15 residues long. In DNA form, the CDR3 reads TGTGCCAGCAGCTCCTTTGTTCGACCTGGAAACACCATATATTTT. Its translation: CASSSFVRPGNTIYF.